A single sample gave rise to the 21 T cell receptor beta chains below, sequenced in a study of regulatory T cells in long-lasting Graves disease. Stated time point: persistent/refractory GD, antithyroid drugs over 5 years with positive TRAb. PBMC RNA served as the TCR library source. HTBI primers from iRepertoire and Arm-PCR of CDR3 regions yielded the TCR beta libraries. TCRdb recomputed calls from the multiplex PCR reads with MiXCR, one row per CDR3 protein. The data show approximately 400,000 distinct CDR3 sequences, with around 21% seen just once and 20% to 25% held by the top ten. The sequencing here drew on peripheral blood mononuclear cells (PBMCs), taken when the disease was refractory, from a patient treated with antithyroid drugs. The source is a female donor with Graves disease.

CDR3: CASSLPLTLDRNTGELFF. The CDR3 nucleotides read TGTGCCAGCAGTCTACCCCTGACCCTAGATAGGAACACCGGGGAGCTGTTTTTT. The genes are TRBV6-2 or TRBV6-3 and TRBJ2-2; D uncertain. Germline V gene data show CDR1 as MNHEY and CDR2 as SVGEGT. Deletions cut 5 bases from V and 1 base from J, with 20 bases between. The CDR3 spans 18 residues.

There are many counts of this clonotype. The rearrangement links TRBV18 to TRBJ2-5; 7 nucleotides align to TRBD1. The germline gives CDR1 KGHSH, CDR2 LQKENI. V trimming: 3 bases; J trimming: 3 bases; junction bases outside the gene matches: 4. CDR3 size: 14 residues. The CDR3, as DNA: TGTGCCAGCTCACCGTTAGACAGGGAAGAGACCCAGTACTTC. Translating gives CASSPLDREETQYF.

The J gene is TRBJ2-5, the V gene TRBV6-1; D tentatively fits TRBD1 or TRBD2 (5 bases each). Germline V gene lookup returns CDR1 MNHNS and CDR2 SASEGT. The CDR3 runs 15 residues. Deletions cut 5 bases from V and 5 bases from J, with 18 bases between. CDR3 nucleotides: TGTGCCAGCAGTCTTACCGGGACGGCTGTTGAGACCCAGTACTTC. Translated, it gives CASSLTGTAVETQYF.

The chain carries TRBV29-1 and TRBJ2-5; D possibly corresponds to TRBD1 (5 bases). Germline CDR1 SQVTM, CDR2 ANQGSEA. This CDR3 has 12 residues. V dropped 6 bases and J dropped 3 bases, with 11 bases sitting between them. CDR3 loop: CSVDKSKETQYF. DNA of the CDR3: TGCAGCGTGGACAAGTCCAAAGAGACCCAGTACTTC.

The sample holds many counts of this clonotype. The genes are TRBV7-2 and TRBJ2-5; 10 bases are a match to TRBD2. V shed 4 bases, J shed 3 bases, and the junction held 5 bases outside the gene matches. This CDR3 region has 15 residues. Germline assignment: CDR1 SGHTA and CDR2 FQGNSA. CDR3 coding DNA: TGTGCCAGCAGCTCCAGCGGGAGGGCCGAAGAGACCCAGTACTTC. Translated: CASSSSGRAEETQYF.

This clonotype has a count of ten or more. J is TRBJ2-7 and V is TRBV6-5, with no clear D. Germline values: CDR1 MNHEY, CDR2 SVGAGI. The CDR3 covers 16 residues. Trimming left V 4 bases short and J 3 bases short, with 19 bases between. CDR3 loop: CASSSPRLGLNYEQYF. The CDR3, as DNA: TGTGCCAGCAGTTCACCGAGACTGGGGTTGAACTACGAGCAGTACTTC.

This clonotype showed up just a few times. The V and J genes are TRBV28 and TRBJ2-7, with 14 bases aligning to TRBD2. The CDR3 totals 17 residues. The ends lost 7 bases at V and 2 bases at J; junction bases unmatched: 10. Germline assignment: CDR1 MDHEN and CDR2 SYDVKM. DNA of the CDR3: TGTGCCAGCACCGTGGGACTAGCGGGAGTTGGTCCCTACGAGCAGTACTTC. Translation: CASTVGLAGVGPYEQYF.

This clonotype has at least ten counts. The chain has TRBV6-1 and TRBJ1-4; 8 bases match TRBD1. Germline lookup yields CDR1 MNHNS and CDR2 SASEGT. There are 15 residues in the CDR3. V was pared by 6 bases and J by 7 bases, with 10 bases of the junction left unmatched. In nucleotides, the CDR3 is TGTGCCAGCAGCATCCTCGGGACAGGCAGTGAAAAACTGTTTTTT. It is translated as CASSILGTGSEKLFF.

The sample holds many counts of this clonotype. The chain uses TRBV7-2 and TRBJ2-7; 9 nucleotides agree with TRBD2. Looked up from germline, CDR1 is SGHTA and CDR2 is FQGNSA. V gave up 2 bases and J gave up 6 bases; unmatched junction bases: 11. This CDR3 is 16 amino acids long. In DNA form, the CDR3 reads TGTGCCAGCAGCTTATTCTCGACTAGCGGCAATTCCGAGCAGTACTTC. Translation gives CASSLFSTSGNSEQYF.

This chain uses TRBV7-8 with TRBJ2-7, with D possibly being TRBD2 (6 bases). Germline V gene data show CDR1 as SGHVS and CDR2 as FQNEAQ. Between the trimmed V and J ends, which lost 5 bases and 0 bases, there was a span of 11 bases. The CDR3 spans 14 residues. CDR3 in DNA: TGTGCCAGCAGCCAAGGGACTTACTCCTACGAGCAGTACTTC. Translating gives CASSQGTYSYEQYF. The full variable domain, completed using reference TRBV7-8 and TRBJ2-7, is GAGVSQSPRYKVAKRGQDVALRCDPISGHVSLFWYQQALGQGPEFLTYFQNEAQLDKSGLPSDRFFAERPEGSVSTLKIQRTQQEDSAVYLCASSQGTYSYEQYFGPGTRLTVT.

A few counts support this clonotype. The J gene is TRBJ2-7, the V gene TRBV4-2, with TRBD2 matching over 7 bases. Trimming took 0 bases from V and 2 from J; bases not matched to a gene: 10. The germline V gene encodes CDR1 LGHNA and CDR2 YNFKEQ. CDR3 size: 17 residues. The CDR3 DNA sequence: TGTGCCAGCAGCCAAGATTTCGGGGCGGGAGTGCCCTACGAGCAGTACTTC. Amino acids: CASSQDFGAGVPYEQYF.

The chain joins TRBV28 to TRBJ2-1, with 7 bases matching TRBD2. Per the germline V gene, CDR1 is MDHEN and CDR2 is SYDVKM. J was trimmed by 7 bases and V by 5 bases; bases with no gene match: 11. The CDR3 loop spans 15 amino acids. DNA of the CDR3: TGTGCCAGCAGTCGTCTAGCGGCGACGTTTAATGAGCAGTTCTTC. Translating gives CASSRLAATFNEQFF.

This clonotype was recorded a few times. The V gene is TRBV7-2, the J gene TRBJ2-5; 13 bases are a match to TRBD2. Germline CDR1 SGHTA, CDR2 FQGNSA. J was trimmed by 4 bases and V by 5 bases; bases with no gene match: 7. There are 16 residues in the CDR3. CDR3 DNA sequence: TGTGCCAGCAGCCCCACGGGACTAGCGGGAACAGAGACCCAGTACTTC. Residues: CASSPTGLAGTETQYF.

This clonotype was detected ten times or more. V gene TRBV6-5 combines with J gene TRBJ1-1; weak D call: TRBD1 (6 bases). Germline CDR1 is MNHEY and CDR2 is SVGAGI. This CDR3 spans 16 amino acids. Trimming took off 2 bases at V and 1 base at J, with 14 bases between the two ends. The CDR3 DNA reads TGTGCCAGCAGTTACATGGGGGCGCATCCGAACACTGAAGCTTTCTTT. Protein sequence: CASSYMGAHPNTEAFF.

This clonotype has more than one count but fewer than ten. V gene TRBV19 combines with J gene TRBJ2-7, with a possible D match to TRBD2 (5 bases). The CDR3 runs to 14 residues. Trimming took 6 bases from V and 6 from J, leaving 18 bases between them. CDR1 and CDR2 (germline): LNHDA, SQIVND (reference sequence). The CDR3 loop reads CASSPASGSTEQYF. CDR3 nucleotides: TGTGCCAGTAGCCCAGCGAGTGGGAGTACCGAGCAGTACTTC.

This clonotype was recorded at least ten times. The J gene is TRBJ1-2, the V gene TRBV19; D possibly corresponds to TRBD1 (6 bases). Trimming took 7 bases from V and 7 from J, leaving 10 bases between them. Germline V gene sequence: CDR1 LNHDA, CDR2 SQIVND (reference sequence). The CDR3 has 11 residues. The CDR3 bases are TGTGCCAGTATCGGGGGCAGTGGCTACACCTTC. Its translation: CASIGGSGYTF.

The chain recombines TRBV27 with TRBJ2-2; D not certain. Germline V gene data show CDR1 as MNHEY and CDR2 as SMNVEV (reference sequence). The V end lost 0 bases, the J end lost 7 bases, and 3 bases lay between the germline ends. This CDR3 comprises 12 residues. The CDR3 loop is CASSLSYGELFF. The CDR3 coding sequence is TGTGCCAGCAGTTTATCGTACGGGGAGCTGTTTTTT.

This clonotype was recorded at least ten times. The chain carries TRBV2 and TRBJ2-7, with a tentative D call TRBD1 (6 bases). The CDR3 covers 14 residues. Trimming took 6 bases from V and 3 from J, leaving 15 bases between them. Germline V gives CDR1 SNHLY, CDR2 FYNNEI. This CDR3 reads CASSGDQGFYEQYF. The CDR3, as DNA: TGTGCCAGCAGCGGGGACCAGGGGTTCTACGAGCAGTACTTC.

This clonotype was found a few times. The rearrangement links TRBV6-2 or TRBV6-3 to TRBJ1-1; the D gene is possibly TRBD1 (5 bases). V lost 6 bases and J lost 4, with 15 bases in between. Germline CDR1 reads MNHEY; CDR2 reads SVGEGT. This CDR3 region has 14 residues. This CDR3 reads CASSFREWSTEAFF. CDR3 nucleotides: TGTGCCAGCAGCTTCAGGGAGTGGAGCACTGAAGCTTTCTTT.

This clonotype was picked up many times. The chain couples TRBV12-3 or TRBV12-4 to TRBJ2-5; no reliable D call. The V end was cut by 6 bases, the J end by 5 bases, with 19 bases between. The CDR3 consists of 15 residues. The CDR3 region has the DNA TGTGCCAGCAGCCCGTCCCGGGTCTTTGGGGAGACCCAGTACTTC. Protein sequence: CASSPSRVFGETQYF.

At least ten counts were recorded for this clonotype. The chain links TRBV11-2 to TRBJ2-7; D unresolved. Germline V gene sequence: CDR1 SGHAT, CDR2 FQNNGV. Between the trimmed V and J ends, which lost 0 bases and 2 bases, there was a span of 8 bases. The CDR3 is 14 amino acids. The CDR3, as DNA: TGTGCCAGCAGCTTAGATTCCGCCACCTACGAGCAGTACTTC. As protein: CASSLDSATYEQYF. The whole variable domain, remainder taken from reference TRBV11-2 and TRBJ2-7, is EAGVAQSPRYKIIEKRQSVAFWCNPISGHATLYWYQQILGQGPKLLIQFQNNGVVDDSQLPKDRFSAERLKGVDSTLKIQPAKLEDSAVYLCASSLDSATYEQYFGPGTRLTVT.